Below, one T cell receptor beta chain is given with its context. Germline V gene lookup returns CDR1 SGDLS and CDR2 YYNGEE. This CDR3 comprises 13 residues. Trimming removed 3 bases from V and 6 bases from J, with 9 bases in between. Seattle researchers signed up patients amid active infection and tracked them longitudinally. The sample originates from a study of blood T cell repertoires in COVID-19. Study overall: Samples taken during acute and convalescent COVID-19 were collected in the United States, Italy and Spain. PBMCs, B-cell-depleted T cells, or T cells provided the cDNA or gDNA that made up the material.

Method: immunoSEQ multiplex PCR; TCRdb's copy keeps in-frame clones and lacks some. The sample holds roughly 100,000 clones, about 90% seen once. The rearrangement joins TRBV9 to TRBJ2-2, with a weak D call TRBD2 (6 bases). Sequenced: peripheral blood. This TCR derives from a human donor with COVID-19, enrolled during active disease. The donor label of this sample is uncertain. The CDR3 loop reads CASSGSGPGELFF. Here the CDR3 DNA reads TGTGCCAGCAGCGGGAGCGGGCCCGGGGAGCTGTTTTTT.